This entry is about one TCR beta chain. Its antigen is unidentified. This sample was included in a study of T cells in Graves' hyperthyroidism and ophthalmopathy. Study context: Peripheral blood was acquired at first diagnosis, ahead of any therapy whatsoever. Overall study results and limits: Most thyroid clonotypes with frequency above 0.001 were detected in blood.

V lost 4 bases, J lost 5 bases, and 9 bases lay in between. The CDR3 has 12 amino acids. Germline V gene sequence: CDR1 MNHEY, CDR2 SVGAGI. Using RNA transcripts as the source, TCR beta CDR3 regions were amplified. RT-PCR in the first round (using the HTBI primer set) targeted the TCR CDR3. A single record per CDR3 protein comes from TCRdb applying MiXCR to the multiplex PCR reads. This sample has approximately 520,000 distinct CDR3 sequences, with about 24% found just once. V and J are TRBV6-5 and TRBJ2-7; D is undetermined. The sequenced sample consisted of blood. The sequence was collected from a woman in her twenties or thirties with Graves' ophthalmopathy. The DNA of the CDR3 is TGTGCCAGCAGTTCCTATACCCACGAGCAGTACTTC. Its protein is CASSSYTHEQYF.